This record concerns one T cell receptor beta chain sequence. Its antigen is still unknown. The CDR3 loop spans 16 amino acids. With 0 bases clipped from V and 6 bases from J, the junction kept 5 bases outside the gene matches. Per germline, CDR1 MGHRA and CDR2 YSYEKL. Stated time point: after neoadjuvant nivolumab, at surgical resection. These newly diagnosed stage II-IVA oral cavity squamous cell carcinoma patients had no prior systemic or radiation treatment. Sequencing used immunoSEQ multiplex PCR; TCRdb keeps in-frame clones, though not all of them. The repertoire holds about 14,000 clones, with approximately 74% as singletons. This sample stems from a study of neoadjuvant anti-PD-1 for oral cavity cancer. Background on the study: Around day 43, patients without progression received a fourth nivolumab dose before surgery.

General study results and limits: PBMC Gini-index clonality exceeded responders' in non-responders post-nivolumab. Only a few patients per response group were TCR-analyzed; validation needed.

The chain joins TRBV4-1 to TRBJ1-2; the match to TRBD1 covers 12 bases. The TCR was taken from a person aged 40 to 85 with oral cavity squamous cell carcinoma. Specimen: PBMCs, collected after nivolumab (anti-PD-1) treatment. The CDR3 region is CASSQEGDRGRNGYTF. The CDR3 DNA follows: TGCGCCAGCAGCCAAGAGGGGGACAGGGGGCGCAATGGCTACACCTTC.